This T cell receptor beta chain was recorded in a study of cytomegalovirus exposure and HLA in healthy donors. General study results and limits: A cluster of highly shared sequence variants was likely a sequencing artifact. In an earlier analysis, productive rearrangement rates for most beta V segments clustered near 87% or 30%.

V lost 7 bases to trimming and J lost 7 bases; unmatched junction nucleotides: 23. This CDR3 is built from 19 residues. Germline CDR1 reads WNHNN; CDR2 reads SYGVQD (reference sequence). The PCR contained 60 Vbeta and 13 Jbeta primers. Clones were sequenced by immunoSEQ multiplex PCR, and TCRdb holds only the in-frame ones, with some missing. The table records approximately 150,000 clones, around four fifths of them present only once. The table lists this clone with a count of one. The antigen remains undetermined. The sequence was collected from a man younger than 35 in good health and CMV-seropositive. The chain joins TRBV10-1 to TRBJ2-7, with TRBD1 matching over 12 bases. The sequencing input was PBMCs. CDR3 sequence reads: CASNVSGRLPGQGAGEQYF. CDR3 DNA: TGCGCCAGCAATGTCTCTGGGCGGCTACCGGGACAGGGGGCAGGAGAGCAGTACTTC.